This entry describes one T cell receptor (beta chain). Total RNA amounting to 500 ng was the source from which TCR beta cDNA was made with a constant-region primer. ARM-PCR was slightly modified, and three nested multiplex PCR rounds with it gave rise to the TCR beta libraries. It was with TRBV1-TRBV30 forward primers and a C-beta reverse primer that the first two PCR rounds were run, at around 11 cycles each. TCRdb independently ran MiXCR on the multiplex PCR reads; one entry per CDR3 protein. The repertoire holds approximately 120,000 distinct CDR3 sequences, with 64% as singletons. The sample belongs to a study of tumor-infiltrating lymphocytes in primary liver carcinoma. Germline V gene sequence: CDR1 MNHNS, CDR2 SASEGT. With 8 bases removed from V and 2 bases from J, the gap between germline ends came to 17 bases. CDR3 length: 15 amino acids. DNA and RNA were both co-extracted from 20-30 mg of bulk tissue that had not been sorted.

The source of this sequence is a woman in her fifties or sixties with primary liver carcinoma and hepatitis B virus infection. The chain joins TRBV6-1 to TRBJ2-3; D call uncertain. The sample consisted of liver tumor tissue from sampling region 3. As for subset: tumor region T3, left-lateral pole. The CDR3 DNA reads as TGTGCCAGCGATCTAGGAGTAGGGCTCACAGATACGCAGTATTTT. The encoded protein is CASDLGVGLTDTQYF.